One sample yielded the 11 T cell receptor beta chains listed below, sequenced in a study of cytomegalovirus exposure and HLA in healthy donors. 60 Vbeta and 13 Jbeta primers were used in PCR. Measured with immunoSEQ multiplex PCR; TCRdb has only the in-frame clones, and not every one. The table lists 130,000 to 150,000 clones, around three quarters of them singletons, with about an eighth in the top ten. Sequenced material: PBMCs. The receptors were gathered from a man aged 35-49 years in good health and CMV-seropositive.

The chain recombines TRBV15 with TRBJ1-6; D is possibly TRBD1 (6 bases). The V and J ends lost 3 bases and 9 bases respectively, with 12 bases between them. Germline V CDR1 and CDR2: LNHNV, YYDKDF (reference sequence). This CDR3 region has 14 residues. CDR3 amino acids: CATSSTSRGSPLHF. The CDR3 DNA reads as TGTGCCACCAGCAGTACGTCCAGGGGTTCACCCCTCCACTTT.

The rearrangement joins TRBV10-1 to TRBJ2-2; D may be TRBD2 (6 bases). This CDR3 has 15 residues. Per germline, CDR1 WNHNN and CDR2 SYGVQD (reference sequence). Trimming took off 4 bases at V and 5 bases at J, with 14 bases between the two ends. CDR3 protein: CASSGRSGDTGELFF. DNA for the CDR3: TGCGCCAGCAGTGGGAGATCGGGGGATACCGGGGAGCTGTTTTTT.

The genes are TRBV7-3 and TRBJ2-1, with TRBD2 as a possible D gene (6 bases). This CDR3 contains 13 residues. Looked up from germline, CDR1 is SGHTA and CDR2 is FQGTGA. V was shortened by 4 bases and J by 5 bases, with 9 bases between the two germline ends. CDR3 nucleotides: TGTGCCAGCAGCTCCGGGACTCACAATGAGCAGTTCTTC. It encodes CASSSGTHNEQFF.

In DNA form, the CDR3 reads TGTGCCAGCAGCCCGAATAGCGGGGCCCCTCGGAATGAGCAGTTCTTC. Amino acid sequence: CASSPNSGAPRNEQFF. The J gene is TRBJ2-1, the V gene TRBV7-2, with 8 positions matching TRBD2. The germline V gene has CDR1 SGHTA and CDR2 FQGNSA. The CDR3 length is 16 residues. With V trimmed by 5 bases and J by 7 bases, 13 bases remained unmatched.

The sample holds one count of this clone. The rearrangement joins TRBV5-4 to TRBJ2-7, with a tentative D call TRBD2 (6 bases). V lost 3 bases to trimming and J lost 6 bases, with 10 bases between them. CDR3 length equals 12 residues. Germline V gene lookup returns CDR1 SGHNT and CDR2 YYREEE (reference sequence). CDR3 coding DNA: TGTGCCAGCAGCTACCAGGGAGGCGAGCAGTACTTC. Translating it yields CASSYQGGEQYF.

The J gene is TRBJ2-1, the V gene TRBV5-4; 10 nucleotides match TRBD2. V gave up 4 bases and J gave up 2 bases; unmatched junction bases: 3. Germline values: CDR1 SGHNT, CDR2 YYREEE (reference sequence). The CDR3 contains 15 residues. The CDR3 spells CASSHTSGTYNEQFF. CDR3 DNA: TGTGCCAGCAGCCATACTAGCGGGACCTACAATGAGCAGTTCTTC.

Regarding this clone: A junction boundary mismatches the germline segment, possibly from a read error. The J gene is TRBJ2-3, the V gene TRBV27, with 8 nucleotides matching TRBD2. Germline V gene sequence: CDR1 MNHEY, CDR2 SMNVEV (reference sequence). CDR3 length: 14 amino acids. CDR3 amino acids: CASSLAGGTHTQYF. Here the CDR3 DNA reads TGTGCCAGCAGTTTAGCGGGGGGCACACATACGCAGTATTTT.

The chain combines TRBV10-3 with TRBJ2-3; 9 bases fit TRBD2. Trimming took 6 bases from V and 4 from J; bases not matched to a gene: 8. CDR1 and CDR2 from the germline V gene are ENHRY and SYGVKD. The CDR3 has 15 amino acids. CDR3 sequence: CAIRVSGSPADTQYF. The CDR3 DNA follows: TGTGCCATCAGAGTTAGCGGGAGCCCGGCAGATACGCAGTATTTT.

The chain's CDR3 is CASRESGPFNEQFF. The DNA of the CDR3 is TGTGCCAGTAGGGAGAGCGGGCCCTTCAATGAGCAGTTCTTC. V is TRBV19 and J is TRBJ2-1; D might be TRBD2 (6 bases). CDR1 is LNHDA and CDR2 is SQIVND in the germline V gene (reference sequence). The CDR3 totals 14 residues. With 6 bases removed from V and 6 bases from J, the gap between germline ends came to 15 bases.

The CDR3 here is CASSLRGGGGEQFF. Here the CDR3 DNA reads TGTGCCAGCAGTTTAAGGGGGGGCGGTGGAGAGCAGTTCTTC. J is TRBJ2-1 and V is TRBV27, with D maybe TRBD2 (7 bases). V was trimmed by 2 bases and J by 10 bases, leaving 15 bases between them. The CDR3 loop spans 14 amino acids. The V gene's germline CDR1 is MNHEY and CDR2 SMNVEV (reference sequence).

The V and J genes are TRBV27 and TRBJ1-2, with D maybe TRBD1 (5 bases). The germline V gene has CDR1 MNHEY and CDR2 SMNVEV (reference sequence). This CDR3 is 14 amino acids long. With 1 base removed from V and 4 bases from J, the gap between germline ends came to 10 bases. The CDR3 DNA reads TGTGCCAGCAGTTTATACCCAGGGATCTATGGCTACACCTTC. Protein sequence: CASSLYPGIYGYTF.